This TCR beta chain is from a study of monozygotic twins with inflammatory bowel disease (dated by TCRdb to the late 2010s). For the study in its entirety: The complete study included some 28 monozygotic twin pairs: 19 IBD-discordant Danish pairs and nine German pairs, of which four were IBD-concordant and five were IBD-discordant. Within discordant pairs, disease-associated traits were sought mainly by comparing IBD patients with their genetically identical healthy co-twins. Each individual had, on average, about 151 000 unique TCRalpha sequences and 181 000 unique TCRbeta sequences available for analysis. Results the study describes overall, beyond this receptor: The results gave no support for a single strong signal or clonotype linked to IBD. Because patients were on differing immunosuppressive treatments, the repertoires may have picked up extra background noise and inter-individual variability. IBD patients shared fewer clonotypes with other individuals than healthy twins did, most markedly in patients showing signs of disease activity. Measured by the inverse Simpson index, TCRbeta repertoire diversity was lower in IBD patients than in their healthy co-twins. The analysis was unable to tell different T cell subtypes apart. Repertoire similarity did not differ between concordant and discordant twins, possibly due to limited statistical power.

Libraries were constructed by 5' RACE. For each TCR library, 3,000 to 3,500 ng of total RNA was used. cDNA was synthesized with SMARTScribe reverse transcriptase in eight separate reactions per sample. During cDNA synthesis, template switching introduced unique molecular identifiers that contained a 6-nucleotide sample barcode. TCRalpha and TCRbeta cDNA was amplified by two nested PCRs of around 16 and 10 cycles, with bead purification after each PCR. Before amplification, the cDNA was both treated with uracil DNA-glycosylase and purified with the QIAquick PCR purification kit. The second PCR added Illumina TruSeq-compatible adapters along with sample-specific barcodes. TapeStation and Qubit were used to check library quality and concentration, and around 5 ng of each library went into the pool. Pooled libraries were sequenced on an Illumina HiSeq2500 single-index Rapid Run with 2 x 100 bp reads and custom sequencing primers. Processing in the source paper ran as follows. MiGEC version 1.2.6 was used for UMI-based consensus assembly to correct PCR and sequencing errors. MiXCR version 2.1.1 was used for V(D)J alignment, clonotype assembly and CDR3 extraction. To normalise gene usage, clonotype sharing and MAIT/NKT TCR abundance, the analysis used the top 1000, 10 000 and 20 000 clonotypes per sample. Diversity was computed as the inverse Simpson index with the vegan R package after downsampling to 27 000 UMIs. Paired Mann-Whitney U tests on discordant twin pairs were used, with Benjamini-Hochberg multiple-testing correction. After reprocessing by TCRdb, each CDR3 protein sequence is one entry, and no DNA is given. These V and J calls are TCRdb output, not the study's own analysis. The sample has 310,000 or so distinct CDR3 sequences on record. Roughly 2% of the sample lies in the top ten.

From each donor, a roughly 2.7 ml peripheral blood sample was collected into PAXgene tubes and kept at -80 degrees C. Without any T cell sorting, total RNA was extracted from whole blood using the PAXgene blood miRNA kit on an automated QIAcube. Peripheral blood from monozygotic twin pairs who were concordant or discordant for inflammatory bowel disease underwent deep TCRalpha and TCRbeta repertoire profiling using unique molecular barcoding. Smoking habits were recorded for all twin pairs, and each individual was classified as a current, former or never smoker. Concerning this clonotype: The clone's antigen remains unknown.

According to the germline V gene (reference sequence), CDR1 reads SEHNR and CDR2 reads FQNEAQ. From cysteine to phenylalanine, the CDR3 is 11 amino acids long. Only the protein is available. The source is a human donor with ulcerative colitis or Crohn's disease, or a healthy co-twin of an affected twin (not recorded which). Specimen: blood. This sequence uses TRBV7-9 and TRBJ2-1; TCRdb names TRBD2, which stays unverified in the absence of DNA. The CDR3: CASSLVGPEFF. The full variable domain, with segments outside the CDR3 supplied by the reference TRBV7-9 and TRBJ2-1 proteins, appears as DTGVSQNPRHKITKRGQNVTFRCDPISEHNRLYWYRQTLGQGPEFLTYFQNEAQLEKSRLLSDRFSAERPKGSFSTLEIQRTEQGDSAMYLCASSLVGPEFFGPGTRLTVL.